This T cell receptor (beta chain) was captured in a study of T cells after yellow fever vaccination (dated by TCRdb to the late 2010s). Describing the broader study: Libraries from fractions with low cell numbers were prepared with the SMART-Seq v4 Ultra Low Input RNA kit. To follow T-cell clones before and after both primary and booster YFV17D yellow fever vaccination, bulk TCR alpha and beta repertoires underwent longitudinal sequencing. Blood was drawn at multiple timepoints before and after primary and secondary immunization, with bulk PBMC replicates and cell subsets isolated. Two healthy male donors, one aged 18 to 30 and one aged 30 to 40 years, made up the cohort.

What the work shows at the level of the full study, not this receptor alone: Most clones expanded after primary vaccination (96% of CD4 and 88% of CD8) were re-detected after the booster, suggesting that broad memory maintenance occurred. Because only a couple of donors were included in the study, the extent to which the findings can be generalized is limited. The secondary T-cell response was weaker than the primary response but faster, peaking on day 5 instead of day 15. A small fraction of clonotypes appeared in both the CD4 and CD8 compartments, likely as a result of convergent recombination. Computational filtering was needed because FACS-sorted repertoires could contain abundant contaminating clonotypes from the bulk population.

Synthesis of TCR cDNA relied on 5'RACE template switching, a step that introduced a universal primer site along with unique molecular identifiers. Priming of cDNA synthesis was performed from both the TCR alpha and TCR beta constant segments. Library amplification involved two PCR steps, and the second step added sample barcodes and sequencing adapters. Sequencing of the libraries was done on either Illumina HiSeq 2500 (2x100 bp) or NovaSeq (2x150 bp). Per the authors' processing: Reads were demultiplexed and collapsed into UMI consensus sequences with MIGEC, and V(D)J alignment was performed with MiXCR. Vaccine-responding clonotypes were defined with edgeR using replicate PBMC samples, requiring FDR below 0.01 and a log2 fold change above 5 up to day 15. CD4 or CD8 identity was assigned to each bulk clonotype according to whether the clonotype was present at higher abundance in the sequenced CD4 repertoire or the sequenced CD8 repertoire. TCRdb passed the public sequencing reads through fastp at Q25 and MiXCR, retaining productive beta sequences. Rows matching on CDR3 protein sequence are summarized as one entry with the most common DNA and genes. Clone size and V and J calls follow TCRdb, not the original study. A total of some 100,000 distinct CDR3 sequences appear in this sample, around 6.7% of them only once. Approximately 2.7% of the sample is held by the ten biggest clonotypes.

This clonotype was detected ten times or more. The specificity of this receptor is unknown. Base qualities are not recorded, but no much larger clone differs from it by a single base. According to the study, the label for this sample's treatment or condition signals: live attenuated yellow fever vaccine strain. PBMCs were isolated from peripheral blood using a standard Ficoll-Paque protocol. Dynabeads CD4 and CD8 positive selection kits were used to isolate CD4 and CD8 T-cell fractions. TriZol was used to extract RNA from bulk PBMCs, from CD4 and CD8 fractions, and from dextramer-positive and dextramer-negative fractions. Per the germline V gene, MNHNS is the CDR1 and SASEGT is the CDR2. V and J are trimmed by 10 bases and 3 bases, and the gene matches miss 7 bases of the junction. The CDR3 has 13 amino acids, counting the end cysteine and valine. Solely the CDR3 DNA is kept, with 39 bases framed from the first base.

The sequence came from a man aged 18 to 30 who received the YFV17D yellow fever vaccine. In this chain, TRBV6-1 is recombined with TRBJ2-7; 9 central nucleotides agree with TRBD2. Sequenced here: CD4+ T cells sorted from PBMCs, sampled about 41 days after the first yellow fever vaccination. The CDR3 has the sequence CATNSGGFYEQYV. The nucleotide sequence is TGTGCCACCAACAGCGGGGGGTTCTACGAGCAGTACGTC.